A single sample gave rise to the 16 T cell receptor beta chains below, sequenced in a study of T cell responses to AZD1222 COVID-19 vaccine. Libraries were prepared by immunoSEQ multiplex PCR; TCRdb keeps only in-frame clonotypes and omits some of them. Among some 130,000 clones listed, around 90% were seen once. This material consisted of peripheral blood, taken 28 days after the second AZD1222 dose. The receptors were sampled from an adult who received the AZD1222 COVID-19 vaccine.

The chain couples TRBV7-2 to TRBJ1-4, with D possibly matching TRBD1 (6 bases). This CDR3 contains 16 residues. Trimming removed 1 base from V and 4 bases from J, with 13 bases in between. Germline loops: CDR1 SGHTA, CDR2 FQGNSA. The CDR3 nucleotides read TGTGCCAGCAGCTTAGGAGGGGGGCTAGGTAATGAAAAACTGTTTTTT. Its protein is CASSLGGGLGNEKLFF.

The V call is TRBV5-1, the J call TRBJ1-1; D uncertain. Trimming removed 0 bases at V and 7 bases at J, with 7 bases between. CDR1 is SGHRS and CDR2 is YFSETQ in the germline V gene. The CDR3 extends over 12 amino acids. CDR3 DNA: TGCGCCAGCAGCTTGGAGGGATATGAAGCTTTCTTT. Residues: CASSLEGYEAFF.

The chain is built from TRBV30 and TRBJ1-3; TRBD1 matches 8 bases. V lost 4 bases to trimming and J lost 4 bases; unmatched junction nucleotides: 6. This CDR3 contains 14 residues. Germline CDR1 GTSNPN, CDR2 SVGIG (reference sequence). CDR3 loop: CAWNTGGIGNTIYF. Here the CDR3 DNA reads TGTGCCTGGAATACAGGGGGGATAGGAAACACCATATATTTT.

V and J are TRBV18 and TRBJ2-1; TRBD2 aligns across 8 bases. The CDR3 totals 21 residues. V lost 2 bases to trimming and J lost 2 bases; unmatched junction nucleotides: 20. Per germline, CDR1 KGHSH and CDR2 LQKENI. CDR3 in DNA: TGTGCCAGCTCACCAGTCAGCGGGACTAGGAGTTTTCTGGGCGCCTACAATGAGCAGTTCTTC. Translating it yields CASSPVSGTRSFLGAYNEQFF. Full variable domain (rest looked up from reference TRBV18 and TRBJ2-1): NAGVMQNPRHLVRRRGQEARLRCSPMKGHSHVYWYRQLPEEGLKFMVYLQKENIIDESGMPKERFSAEFPKEGPSILRIQQVVRGDSAAYFCASSPVSGTRSFLGAYNEQFFGPGTRLTVL.

A single count supports this clone. J is TRBJ1-2 and V is TRBV5-6; D is unclear. CDR3 size: 14 residues. Germline values: CDR1 SGHDT, CDR2 YYEEEE. V lost 4 bases and J 5 bases, leaving 15 bases between the germline ends. Here the CDR3 reads CASSHWAPPYGYTF. In DNA, the CDR3 is TGTGCCAGCAGCCATTGGGCCCCCCCTTATGGCTACACCTTC. The full variable domain, with the rest looked up from reference TRBV5-6 and TRBJ1-2, is DAGVTQSPTHLIKTRGQQVTLRCSPKSGHDTVSWYQQALGQGPQFIFQYYEEEERQRGNFPDRFSGHQFPNYSSELNVNALLLGDSALYLCASSHWAPPYGYTFGSGTRLTVV.

The CDR3: CASSSLAGGTDTQYF. CDR3 sequence (DNA): TGTGCCAGCAGTTCATTAGCGGGAGGTACAGATACGCAGTATTTT. V usage is TRBV27 and J usage is TRBJ2-3; 10 positions agree with TRBD2. Per germline, CDR1 MNHEY and CDR2 SMNVEV (reference sequence). V was pared by 4 bases and J by 3 bases, with 4 bases of the junction left unmatched. There are 15 residues in the CDR3.

The J gene is TRBJ2-4, the V gene TRBV5-1; perhaps TRBD2 as D (5 bases). This CDR3 spans 15 amino acids. With 4 bases removed from V and 0 bases from J, the gap between germline ends came to 11 bases. The germline V gene encodes CDR1 SGHRS and CDR2 YFSETQ. The CDR3 loop reads CASSPGFLAKNIQYF. The CDR3 coding sequence is TGCGCCAGCAGCCCGGGGTTCCTAGCCAAAAACATTCAGTACTTC. The full variable domain, in which reference TRBV5-1 and TRBJ2-4 provide the parts outside the CDR3, is KAGVTQTPRYLIKTRGQQVTLSCSPISGHRSVSWYQQTPGQGLQFLFEYFSETQRNKGNFPGRFSGRQFSNSRSEMNVSTLELGDSALYLCASSPGFLAKNIQYFGAGTRLSVL.

The V call is TRBV27, the J call TRBJ1-2; the match to TRBD1 covers 8 bases. Trimming cost V 5 bases and J 5 bases; bases outside gene matches: 7. CDR3 length: 14 residues. CDR1 and CDR2 from the germline V gene are MNHEY and SMNVEV (reference sequence). CDR3 in amino acids: CASSPGQAGYGYTF. The CDR3 DNA reads TGTGCCAGCAGTCCGGGACAGGCGGGTTATGGCTACACCTTC.

The V gene is TRBV13, the J gene TRBJ1-1; no reliable D call. Germline values: CDR1 PRHDT, CDR2 FYEKMQ (reference sequence). V lost 1 base to trimming and J lost 0 bases, with 3 bases between them. The CDR3 contains 13 residues. This CDR3 reads CASSLEVNTEAFF. CDR3 sequence (DNA): TGTGCCAGCAGCTTAGAAGTGAACACTGAAGCTTTCTTT.

This clone was detected once. This chain joins TRBV27 and TRBJ1-5, with D hard to call. The CDR3 runs 13 residues. CDR1 MNHEY and CDR2 SMNVEV come from the germline V gene (reference sequence). V was clipped by 4 bases and J by 10 bases, with 14 bases between them. CDR3 DNA: TGTGCCAGCAGTTCGCCCTATACGGGACCCCAGCATTTT. Its translation: CASSSPYTGPQHF.

The chain carries TRBV7-2 and TRBJ2-5; TRBD2 agrees at 11 bases. This CDR3 has 15 residues. J was trimmed by 6 bases and V by 3 bases; bases with no gene match: 6. In germline, CDR1 is SGHTA, CDR2 FQGNSA. The CDR3 is CASSLGLAGGQTQYF. DNA for the CDR3: TGTGCCAGCAGCTTGGGTCTAGCGGGGGGCCAGACCCAGTACTTC.

This clone was seen once. The chain employs TRBV19 and TRBJ2-7, with D maybe TRBD2 (5 bases). This CDR3 is 15 amino acids long. Deletions cut 6 bases from V and 3 bases from J, with 18 bases between. Germline CDR1 LNHDA, CDR2 SQIVND (reference sequence). CDR3 nucleotide sequence: TGTGCCAGTAGCGATTCCAAGAGGGTATTCTACGAGCAGTACTTC. Residues: CASSDSKRVFYEQYF.

The chain joins TRBV6-2 or TRBV6-3 to TRBJ1-1; perhaps TRBD1 as D (5 bases). The CDR3 covers 15 residues. Trimming removed 6 bases at V and 3 bases at J, with 17 bases between. Germline V lookup: CDR1 MNHEY, CDR2 SVGEGT. This CDR3 is CASSLDSAPHTEAFF. For the CDR3, the DNA is TGTGCCAGCAGCCTCGACAGTGCCCCGCACACTGAAGCTTTCTTT.

This chain joins TRBV3-1 (or the pseudogene TRBV3-2) and TRBJ1-5; no firm D call. CDR1 is LGHDT and CDR2 is YNNKEL in the germline V gene (reference sequence). The CDR3 is 16 amino acids. The V end lost 0 bases, the J end lost 0 bases, and 9 bases lay between the germline ends. The CDR3 loop reads CASSQDSGRSNQPQHF. The CDR3 nucleotides are TGTGCCAGCAGCCAAGATTCAGGACGTAGCAATCAGCCCCAGCATTTT.

A single count supports this clone. The chain recombines TRBV6-1 with TRBJ1-2; D not resolved. The V gene lost 3 bases and the J gene lost 13 bases, with 18 bases spanning the gap. There are 13 residues in the CDR3. Germline V gene lookup returns CDR1 MNHNS and CDR2 SASEGT. The CDR3 DNA follows: TGTGCCAGCAGTGAGGCCCGAGCGGAGATAGGCACCTTC. Amino acid sequence: CASSEARAEIGTF.

V is TRBV21-1 and J is TRBJ1-1. TRBV21-1 is termed a pseudogene. The CDR3 is made up of 11 amino acids. The CDR3 here is CARKRNTEAFF. As DNA, the CDR3 is TGTGCCAGGAAGCGCAACACTGAAGCTTTCTTT.